This T cell receptor beta chain was sequenced during a study of patients and donors after allogeneic stem cell transplantation. A single record per CDR3 protein comes from TCRdb applying MiXCR to the RT-PCR reads. The table has 920,000 or so distinct CDR3 sequences, roughly 18% seen once; the top ten hold 5.5% to 6.5%. The material sequenced was blood, either unsorted or a sorted T cell fraction (not recorded which). The sequence was obtained from a human donor who was either an allogeneic HSCT recipient or a stem cell or donor lymphocyte infusion donor (not recorded which). It is not recorded whose cells these are; they may come from a transplant donor.

The CDR3 DNA reads TGTGCCATCAGTGGAGCTAGCGCCGGGGAGCTGTTTTTT. Residues: CAISGASAGELFF. The chain has TRBV10-3 and TRBJ2-2; D is possibly TRBD2 (6 bases). This CDR3 has 13 residues. The germline CDR1 and CDR2 sequences are ENHRY and SYGVKD. V was pared by 4 bases and J by 6 bases, with 9 bases between.